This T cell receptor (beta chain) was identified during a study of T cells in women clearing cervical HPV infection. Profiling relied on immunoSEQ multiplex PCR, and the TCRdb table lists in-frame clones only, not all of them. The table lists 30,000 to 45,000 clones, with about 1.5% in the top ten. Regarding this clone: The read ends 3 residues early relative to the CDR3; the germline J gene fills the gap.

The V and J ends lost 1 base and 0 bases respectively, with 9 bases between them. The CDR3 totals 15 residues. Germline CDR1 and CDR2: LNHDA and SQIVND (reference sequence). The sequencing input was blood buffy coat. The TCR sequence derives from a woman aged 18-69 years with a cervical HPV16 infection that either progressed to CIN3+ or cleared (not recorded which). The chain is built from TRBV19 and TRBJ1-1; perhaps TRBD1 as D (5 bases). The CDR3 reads CASSIGGSMNTEAFF. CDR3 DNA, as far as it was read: TGTGCCAGTAGTATAGGGGGCAGCATGAACACTGAA.